The entry below gives a single TCR beta chain sequence along with its context. Its recognized antigen is unknown. One base away there is no much larger clone; base qualities are not given. Other DNA sequences within the sample encode an identical CDR3. This entry comes from a study of control samples from healthy donors and cancer patients (dated by TCRdb to about 2020). CDR1 and CDR2 are read off the germline V gene as MNHEY and SVGAGI. The CDR3 measures 14 amino acids from cysteine to phenylalanine. The retained sequence is limited to the CDR3, 42 bases, with the frame set at the first base. From V the trimming removes 6 bases and from J it removes 10 bases, while the gene matches leave 9 bases of the junction unaccounted for. The receptor library was made with the immunoSEQ multiplex PCR assay. The table comes from immuneACCESS by way of TCRdb, which keeps in-frame sequences with V and J called. Part of the clones is missing from these tables; in studies checked, under half for an unresolved V gene and the rest for unknown reasons. The sample data list 150,000 or so clones, and around 95% of these were observed just once. The ten most abundant clones make up more than 8% of the sample.

Material: blood. The chain joins TRBV6-5 to TRBJ1-6, and 7 junction bases match TRBD1. This sequence originates from a middle-aged woman in good health. This receptor has the CDR3 CASSRGGVESPLHF. The DNA is TGTGCCAGCAGCAGGGGGGGGGTGGAATCACCCCTCCACTTT.